The 21 T cell receptor beta chains reported below all come from one sample, sequenced in a study of T cell repertoires in cytomegalovirus infection. Their antigens remain unidentified. TCRdb itself ran the reads through MiXCR, one entry per CDR3 protein. The sample lists 700,000 to 950,000 distinct CDR3 sequences; around a third were seen once. The sample here was cultured CD8+ T cells from PBMCs, taken from culture after CMV antigen stimulation. These receptors all stem from a human donor in good health (CMV status not recorded). Some clones in this sample may be carry-over from other donors' samples.

This rearrangement joins TRBV11-2 to TRBJ2-5, with a weak D call TRBD2 (7 bases). This CDR3 spans 15 amino acids. V was trimmed by 6 bases and J by 5 bases, leaving 19 bases between them. CDR1 SGHAT and CDR2 FQNNGV come from the germline V gene. This CDR3 is CASRPRGGATETQYF. CDR3 DNA sequence: TGTGCCAGCAGGCCAAGGGGGGGGGCGACCGAGACCCAGTACTTC.

A few counts support this clonotype. DNA of the CDR3: TGTGCCAGCAGTCACCCCCGGGACACCTACAGCCTGAACACCGGGGAGCTGTTTTTT. It specifies CASSHPRDTYSLNTGELFF. The J gene is TRBJ2-2, the V gene TRBV6-2 or TRBV6-3; the D gene is possibly TRBD1 (6 bases). Trimming left V 5 bases short and J 1 base short, with 23 bases between. The CDR3 is 19 amino acids. The germline gives CDR1 MNHEY, CDR2 SVGEGT.

The table lists this clonotype with a few counts. The CDR3 spells CASSTLDRGRGSTDTQYF. The DNA for the CDR3 is TGTGCCAGCAGCACGCTTGACAGGGGGCGAGGGAGCACAGATACGCAGTATTTT. V and J are TRBV7-9 and TRBJ2-3; TRBD1 aligns across 10 bases. J gave up 0 bases and V 5 bases, and 11 bases lay outside the gene matches. From germline, CDR1 is SEHNR and CDR2 FQNEAQ (reference sequence). The length of the CDR3 is 18 residues.

The chain uses TRBV12-3 or TRBV12-4 and TRBJ2-7; TRBD2 is a possible D gene (6 bases). The V gene lost 5 bases and the J gene lost 4 bases, with 12 bases spanning the gap. The CDR3 has 13 amino acids. The CDR3 region has the DNA TGTGCCAGCAGTGGGAGGACGGTTTACGAGCAGTACGTC. Residues: CASSGRTVYEQYV.

In this sample, this clonotype turned up many times. This rearrangement joins TRBV7-9 to TRBJ2-4; D uncertain. This CDR3 is 18 amino acids long. The V end was cut by 1 base, the J end by 3 bases, with 19 bases between. The V gene's germline CDR1 is SEHNR and CDR2 FQNEAQ (reference sequence). The CDR3 DNA follows: TGTGCCAGCAGCTTAGTTTTTGATCCGGGCCGAGTCAAAAACATTCAGTACTTC. Its protein is CASSLVFDPGRVKNIQYF.

J is TRBJ1-5 and V is TRBV27; 12 bases line up with TRBD1. Trimming removed 4 bases from V and 6 bases from J; junction bases left unmatched: 10. Looked up from germline, CDR1 is MNHEY and CDR2 is SMNVEV (reference sequence). This CDR3 has 17 residues. CDR3 coding DNA: TGTGCCAGCAGTTCCGGGACAGGGGGCTTTACAGGTCAGCCCCAGCATTTT. Amino acids: CASSSGTGGFTGQPQHF.

The chain is built from TRBV11-1 and TRBJ2-1, with 14 bases fitting TRBD2. Germline V gene lookup returns CDR1 SGHAT and CDR2 FQDESV (reference sequence). CDR3 length: 18 amino acids. V lost 3 bases and J lost 4; bases outside the gene matches: 8. The DNA for the CDR3 is TGTGCCAGCAGCTTGACTAGCGGGGGGGCCTTTGATTACAATGAGCAGTTCTTC. As protein: CASSLTSGGAFDYNEQFF.

The chain joins TRBV20-1 to TRBJ2-2; 12 bases are shared with TRBD2. Germline V gives CDR1 DFQATT, CDR2 SNEGSKA (reference sequence). The V gene end was trimmed by 2 bases and the J gene end by 5 bases; junction bases not matched to a gene: 9. CDR3 size: 17 residues. CDR3 sequence: CSARKAGLAGLTGELFF. The CDR3 coding sequence is TGCAGTGCTAGAAAGGCTGGACTAGCGGGGTTGACCGGGGAGCTGTTTTTT.

The V and J genes are TRBV19 and TRBJ1-1; no clear D. The CDR3 covers 15 residues. CDR1 LNHDA and CDR2 SQIVND come from the germline V gene (reference sequence). V lost 0 bases to trimming and J lost 1 base, with 9 bases between them. CDR3 DNA sequence: TGTGCCAGTAGTATAGAGGGCCAGTCGAACACTGAAGCTTTCTTT. Translated: CASSIEGQSNTEAFF. Full variable domain (outside the CDR3, taken from reference TRBV19 and TRBJ1-1): DGGITQSPKYLFRKEGQNVTLSCEQNLNHDAMYWYRQDPGQGLRLIYYSQIVNDFQKGDIAEGYSVSREKKESFPLTVTSAQKNPTAFYLCASSIEGQSNTEAFFGQGTRLTVV.

The chain is built from TRBV6-5 and TRBJ2-7; 9 bases map to TRBD1. The CDR3 runs to 15 residues. Losses at the gene ends were 2 bases for V and 3 bases for J; bases not matched to a gene: 5. The V gene's germline CDR1 is MNHEY and CDR2 SVGAGI. In DNA, the CDR3 is TGTGCCAGCAGTTACCGGACAGGGGCTATCTACGAGCAGTACGTC. This gives the protein CASSYRTGAIYEQYV.

The rearrangement joins TRBV19 to TRBJ1-2; unclear D gene. CDR1 and CDR2 (germline): LNHDA, SQIVND (reference sequence). CDR3 length: 14 residues. Trimming pared 6 bases from V and 5 bases from J, leaving 16 bases between. The CDR3: CASSVLARDYGYTF. The CDR3 coding sequence is TGTGCCAGTAGCGTGTTGGCCAGAGATTATGGCTACACCTTC.

This clonotype was observed a handful of times. V gene TRBV7-9 combines with J gene TRBJ2-5; D call uncertain. Trimming cost V 4 bases and J 2 bases, with 11 bases left between them. Germline values: CDR1 SEHNR, CDR2 FQNEAQ (reference sequence). The CDR3 is made up of 14 amino acids. CDR3 sequence (DNA): TGTGCCAGCAGCTCCACCGACGGACAAGAGACCCAGTACTTC. Its protein product is CASSSTDGQETQYF. The whole variable domain, filled in from reference TRBV7-9 and TRBJ2-5, reads DTGVSQNPRHKITKRGQNVTFRCDPISEHNRLYWYRQTLGQGPEFLTYFQNEAQLEKSRLLSDRFSAERPKGSFSTLEIQRTEQGDSAMYLCASSSTDGQETQYFGPGTRLLVL.

This clonotype was seen a handful of times. V and J are TRBV4-3 and TRBJ2-2; D is possibly TRBD2 (7 bases). Trimming removed 4 bases from V and 4 bases from J, with 13 bases in between. The CDR3 runs to 15 residues. Germline CDR1 and CDR2: LGHNA and YSLEER. The CDR3 spells CASSRYREGTGELFF. CDR3 DNA: TGCGCCAGCAGCCGTTACAGGGAGGGCACCGGGGAGCTGTTTTTT.

The chain joins TRBV5-6 to TRBJ2-1, with TRBD2 identical over 10 bases. J was trimmed by 4 bases and V by 3 bases; bases with no gene match: 7. The CDR3 consists of 16 residues. Per the germline V gene, CDR1 is SGHDT and CDR2 is YYEEEE. In DNA, the CDR3 is TGTGCCAGCAGCTCCCGAGCGGGGGGGCGGTACAATGAGCAGTTCTTC. Its protein product is CASSSRAGGRYNEQFF.

The chain carries TRBV14 and TRBJ2-7; 7 bases are shared with TRBD1. The germline CDR1 and CDR2 sequences are SGHDN and FVKESK. This CDR3 spans 15 amino acids. Losses at the gene ends were 4 bases for V and 4 bases for J; bases not matched to a gene: 10. The CDR3 here is CASSLTGTARYEQYF. The CDR3, as DNA: TGTGCCAGCAGCCTTACCGGGACAGCACGATACGAGCAGTACTTC.

This clonotype was counted a few times. The chain employs TRBV12-3 or TRBV12-4 and TRBJ2-1; tentative D call: TRBD2 (5 bases). Trimming took off 6 bases at V and 7 bases at J, with 10 bases between the two ends. CDR3 length: 12 residues. The CDR3 sequence: CASSSEGNEQFF. The DNA of the CDR3 is TGTGCCAGCAGCTCTGAGGGTAATGAGCAGTTCTTC.

The gene calls are TRBV6-2 or TRBV6-3 and TRBJ2-2; unclear D gene. The V gene's germline CDR1 is MNHEY and CDR2 SVGEGT. This CDR3 region has 14 residues. Trimming removed 2 bases from V and 1 base from J, with 5 bases in between. Written as DNA, the CDR3 is TGTGCCAGCAGTTACGTCTGGAACACCGGGGAGCTGTTTTTT. Protein sequence: CASSYVWNTGELFF.

This clonotype appeared once. This chain connects TRBV5-1 to TRBJ1-1; D gene unclear. The CDR3 sequence is 14 residues long. Germline V gene lookup returns CDR1 SGHRS and CDR2 YFSETQ. V lost 7 bases and J 7 bases, leaving 20 bases between the germline ends. CDR3 amino acids: CASGPESLVLEAFF. CDR3 DNA sequence: TGCGCCAGCGGCCCGGAATCATTGGTCCTTGAAGCTTTCTTT.

Comments on this clonotype: Germline is not matched at one junction end, which may reflect a read error. The CDR3 region is CASSQILGTGGLGGCTF. The CDR3 region has the DNA TGTGCCAGCAGCCAAATACTAGGGACAGGGGGTTTAGGTGGCTGCACCTTC. The V and J genes are TRBV5-4 and TRBJ1-2; TRBD1 agrees at 11 bases. Germline V gives CDR1 SGHNT, CDR2 YYREEE (reference sequence). CDR3 length: 17 amino acids.

Note on this clonotype: A read error may account for a junction end that differs from germline. This sequence joins TRBV27 and TRBJ2-1, with 14 bases that match TRBD2. CDR3 length: 18 amino acids. CDR1 and CDR2 from the germline V gene are MNHEY and SMNVEV (reference sequence). For the CDR3, the DNA is TGTGCCAGCAGTTCCGGGACTAGCGGGGGAAACTACTACAGTGAGCAGTTCTTC. Translation: CASSSGTSGGNYYSEQFF.

Only a few counts were recorded for this clonotype. The V gene is TRBV6-2 or TRBV6-3, the J gene TRBJ2-2; D uncertain. The V end lost 4 bases, the J end lost 7 bases, and 7 bases lay between the germline ends. Germline V gives CDR1 MNHEY, CDR2 SVGEGT. The CDR3 extends over 12 amino acids. The CDR3 nucleotides are TGTGCCAGCAGTTTTGTCTTCGGGGAGCTGTTTTTT. This encodes CASSFVFGELFF.